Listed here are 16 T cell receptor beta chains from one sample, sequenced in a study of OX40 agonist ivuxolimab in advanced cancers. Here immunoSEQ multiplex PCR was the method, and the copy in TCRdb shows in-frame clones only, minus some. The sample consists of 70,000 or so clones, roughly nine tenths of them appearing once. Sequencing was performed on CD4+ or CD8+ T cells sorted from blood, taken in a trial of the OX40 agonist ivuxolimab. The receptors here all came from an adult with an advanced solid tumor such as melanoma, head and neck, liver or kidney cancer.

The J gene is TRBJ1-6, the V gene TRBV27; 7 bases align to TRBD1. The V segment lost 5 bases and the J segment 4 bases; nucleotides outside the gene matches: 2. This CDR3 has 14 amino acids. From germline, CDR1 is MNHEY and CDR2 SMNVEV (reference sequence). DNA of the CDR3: TGTGCCAGCAGTCGGACAGGATATAATTCACCCCTCCACTTT. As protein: CASSRTGYNSPLHF.

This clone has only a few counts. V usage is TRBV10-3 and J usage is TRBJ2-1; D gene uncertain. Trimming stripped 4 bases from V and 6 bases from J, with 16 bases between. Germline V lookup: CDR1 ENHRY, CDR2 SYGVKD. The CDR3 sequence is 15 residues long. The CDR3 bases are TGTGCCATCAGTGGGGCTAGTGGAACGGCCAATGAGCAGTTCTTC. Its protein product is CAISGASGTANEQFF.

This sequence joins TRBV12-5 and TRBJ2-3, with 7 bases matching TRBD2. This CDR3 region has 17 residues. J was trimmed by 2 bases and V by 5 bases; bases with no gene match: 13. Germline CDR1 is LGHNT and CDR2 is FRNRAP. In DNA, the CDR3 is TGTGCTAGTGGTGCCCGAGGGAGCGGGAACTTCACAGATACGCAGTATTTT. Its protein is CASGARGSGNFTDTQYF.

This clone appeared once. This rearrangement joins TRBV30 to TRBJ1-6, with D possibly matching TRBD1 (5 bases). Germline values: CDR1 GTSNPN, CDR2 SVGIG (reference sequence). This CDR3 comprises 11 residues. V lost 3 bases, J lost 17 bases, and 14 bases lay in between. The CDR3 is CAWRIGHMIHF. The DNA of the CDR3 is TGTGCCTGGAGGATAGGACACATGATCCACTTT.

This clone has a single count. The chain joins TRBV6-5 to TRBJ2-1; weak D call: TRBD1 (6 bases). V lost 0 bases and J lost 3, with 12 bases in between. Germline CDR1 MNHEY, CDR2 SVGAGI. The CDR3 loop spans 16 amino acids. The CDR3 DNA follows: TGTGCCAGCAGTTACTCGATGGACAGCAACTACAATGAGCAGTTCTTC. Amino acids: CASSYSMDSNYNEQFF.

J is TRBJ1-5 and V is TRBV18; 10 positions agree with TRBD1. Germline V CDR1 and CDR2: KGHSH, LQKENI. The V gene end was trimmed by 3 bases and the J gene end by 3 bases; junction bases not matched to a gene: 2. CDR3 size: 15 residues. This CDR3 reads CASSPGTGDNQPQHF. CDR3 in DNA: TGTGCCAGCTCACCCGGGACAGGGGACAATCAGCCCCAGCATTTT.

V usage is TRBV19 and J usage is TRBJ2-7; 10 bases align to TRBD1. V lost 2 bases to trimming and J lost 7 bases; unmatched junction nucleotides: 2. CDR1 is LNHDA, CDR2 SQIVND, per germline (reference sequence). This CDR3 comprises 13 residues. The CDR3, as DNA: TGTGCCAGTAGTATAAAGGACAGGGGGGAGCAGTACTTC. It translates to CASSIKDRGEQYF.

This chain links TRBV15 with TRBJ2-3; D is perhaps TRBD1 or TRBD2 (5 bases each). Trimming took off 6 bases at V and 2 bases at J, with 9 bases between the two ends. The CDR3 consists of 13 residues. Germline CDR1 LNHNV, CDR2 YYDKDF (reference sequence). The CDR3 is CATRLGATDTQYF. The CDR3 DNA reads TGTGCCACCAGGCTCGGGGCCACAGATACGCAGTATTTT.

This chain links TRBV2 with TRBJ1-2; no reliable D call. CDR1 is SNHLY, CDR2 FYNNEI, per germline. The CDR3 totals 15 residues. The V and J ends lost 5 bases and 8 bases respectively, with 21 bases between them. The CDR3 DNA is TGTGCCAGCAGTCCCGAGTTAGCTCAGGCGCAAGGCTACACCTTC. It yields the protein CASSPELAQAQGYTF.

The CDR3 DNA is TGTGCCAGCAGTTACAGGCACTGCGAGCGGGAAACCTACGAGCAGTACTTC. Translation gives CASSYRHCERETYEQYF. The V call is TRBV6-7, the J call TRBJ2-7; TRBD2 aligns across 7 bases. TRBV6-7 is noted as an ORF with a role that remains uncertain. V lost 2 bases, J lost 2 bases, and 12 bases stayed unmatched. This CDR3 region has 17 residues.

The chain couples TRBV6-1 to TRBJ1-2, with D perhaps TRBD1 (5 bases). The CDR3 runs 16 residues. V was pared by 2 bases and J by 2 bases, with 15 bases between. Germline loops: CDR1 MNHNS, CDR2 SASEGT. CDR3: CASSESRRQTNYGYTF. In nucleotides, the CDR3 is TGTGCCAGCAGTGAAAGTAGGCGACAGACCAACTATGGCTACACCTTC.

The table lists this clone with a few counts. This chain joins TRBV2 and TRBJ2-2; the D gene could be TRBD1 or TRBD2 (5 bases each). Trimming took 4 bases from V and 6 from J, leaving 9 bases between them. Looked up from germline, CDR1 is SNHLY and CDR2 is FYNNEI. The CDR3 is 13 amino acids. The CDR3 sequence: CASSVRGSGELFF. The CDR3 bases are TGTGCCAGCAGTGTTCGGGGCTCCGGGGAGCTGTTTTTT.

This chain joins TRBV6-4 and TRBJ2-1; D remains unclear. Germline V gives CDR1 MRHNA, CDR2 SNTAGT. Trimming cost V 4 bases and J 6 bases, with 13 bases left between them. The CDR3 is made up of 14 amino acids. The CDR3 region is CASSVDLDANEQFF. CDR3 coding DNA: TGTGCCAGCAGTGTCGATCTAGATGCCAATGAGCAGTTCTTC.

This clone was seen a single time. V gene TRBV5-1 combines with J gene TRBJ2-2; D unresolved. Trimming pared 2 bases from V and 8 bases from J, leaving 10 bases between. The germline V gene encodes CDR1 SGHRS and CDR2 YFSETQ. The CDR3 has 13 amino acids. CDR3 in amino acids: CASSFSAPGELFF. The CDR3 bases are TGCGCCAGCAGCTTCTCCGCCCCAGGGGAGCTGTTTTTT.

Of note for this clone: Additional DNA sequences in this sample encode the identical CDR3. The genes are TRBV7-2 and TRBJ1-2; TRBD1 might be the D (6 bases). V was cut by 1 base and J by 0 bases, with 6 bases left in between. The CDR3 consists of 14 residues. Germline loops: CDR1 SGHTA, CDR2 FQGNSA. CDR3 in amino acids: CASSLGQANYGYTF. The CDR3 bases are TGTGCCAGCAGCTTAGGACAGGCTAACTATGGCTACACCTTC.

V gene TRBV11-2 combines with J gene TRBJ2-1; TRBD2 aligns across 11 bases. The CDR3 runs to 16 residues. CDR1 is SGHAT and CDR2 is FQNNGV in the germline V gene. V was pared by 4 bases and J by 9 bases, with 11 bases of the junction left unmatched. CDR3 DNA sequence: TGTGCCAGCAGCTCCCTCCCTAGCGGGGGGAAAGGTGAGCAGTTCTTC. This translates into CASSSLPSGGKGEQFF.